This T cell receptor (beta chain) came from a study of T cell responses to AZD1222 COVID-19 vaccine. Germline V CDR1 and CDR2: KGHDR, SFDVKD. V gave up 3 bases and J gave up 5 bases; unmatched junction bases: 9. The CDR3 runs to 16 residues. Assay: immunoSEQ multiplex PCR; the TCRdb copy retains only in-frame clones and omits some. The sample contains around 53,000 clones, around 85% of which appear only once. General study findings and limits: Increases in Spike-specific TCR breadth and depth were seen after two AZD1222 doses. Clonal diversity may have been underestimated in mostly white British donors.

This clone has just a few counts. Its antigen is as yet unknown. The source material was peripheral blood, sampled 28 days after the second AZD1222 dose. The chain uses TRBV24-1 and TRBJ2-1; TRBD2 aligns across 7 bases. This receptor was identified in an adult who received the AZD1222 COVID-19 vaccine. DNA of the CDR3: TGTGCCACCAGTGATCACGGGTCCGCGGGGGACAATGAGCAGTTCTTC. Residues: CATSDHGSAGDNEQFF.